The clone carrying this T cell receptor (beta chain) was found many times. What it recognizes is unknown. Assembly of TCR beta libraries relied on iRepertoire HTBI primers together with Arm-PCR of CDR3 regions. TCRdb re-called the multiplex PCR reads through MiXCR, storing one row per CDR3 protein. The sample has 530,000 or so distinct CDR3 sequences; roughly 13% are singletons. The time point was: newly diagnosed GD, antithyroid drugs for less than 3 months. Extracted PBMC RNA gave rise to the TCR library. The authors drew 8.5 to 9.5 milliliters of peripheral blood into EDTA tubes. These data come from a study of regulatory T cells in long-lasting Graves disease. The V gene's germline CDR1 is SGHAT and CDR2 FQNNGV. This CDR3 spans 13 amino acids. V lost 3 bases and J lost 5, with 11 bases in between. Regarding the study as a whole: The study found lower TCR diversity in persistent Graves' patients than in newly diagnosed ones.

This sample was shared with a second study, whose subject was T cells in Graves' hyperthyroidism and ophthalmopathy.

The chain carries TRBV11-2 and TRBJ2-7; a weak D match, TRBD2 (5 bases). The sequenced sample was peripheral blood mononuclear cells (PBMCs), obtained at new diagnosis, from a patient treated with antithyroid drugs. The sequence derives from a young man with Graves disease. CDR3 loop: CASSFTRTHEQYF. The CDR3, as DNA: TGTGCCAGCAGCTTCACTAGAACCCACGAGCAGTACTTC.